Sequencing of this T cell receptor (beta chain) was carried out in a study of identical twins. A single record per CDR3 protein comes from TCRdb applying MiXCR to the 5' RACE reads. This table has about 810,000 distinct CDR3 sequences, roughly an eighth appearing once. Germline assignment: CDR1 KGHDR and CDR2 SFDVKD. This CDR3 has 15 residues. Study-level findings and limits: Weaker excess twin sharing was observed in beta out-of-frame sequences. Clonotypes of the beta chain that were abundant in cord blood carried fewer insertions (memory repertoires showed none).

A note on this clonotype: The antigen remains unidentified. A junction end diverges from the germline sequence, so it may reflect a read error.

The sample was also linked to a second study, of yellow fever vaccine responses in identical twins.

The receptor was isolated from a woman younger than 30 in good health. The chain couples TRBV24-1 to TRBJ2-2; D is undetermined. The specimen was PBMCs. This CDR3 is CVTSDFRLNTGELFF. DNA of the CDR3: TGTGTCACCAGTGATTTCCGATTGAACACCGGGGAGCTGTTTTTT.